Sequencing of this T cell receptor (beta chain) was carried out in a study of response to subunit inactivated influenza vaccine. TCRdb passed the RT-PCR reads through MiXCR, listing each CDR3 protein once. This table holds some 640,000 distinct CDR3 sequences, approximately 15% found once. Points on this clonotype: Its cognate antigen is unknown.

Whole-study findings and limits: Only a handful of new T cells, the authors suggested, are recruited with each seasonal influenza vaccination.

Sequencing was performed on PBMCs from blood, taken roughly 2 weeks before vaccination. The receptor was derived from a man aged 50-59 years who received an inactivated influenza vaccine.

The CDR3 spells CASSNLGIHEQYF. The CDR3 bases are TGTGCCAGCAGCAACCTTGGGATCCACGAGCAGTACTTC. The chain uses TRBV21-1 and TRBJ2-7. TRBV21-1 is flagged as a pseudogene. The CDR3 has 13 amino acids.